This T cell receptor (beta chain) was documented in a study of cytotoxic CD8 clonotypes in ibrutinib-treated CLL. The overall study: Responses comprised about 24 partial and 2 complete; at median roughly 70 months, approximately 14 remained remitted and roughly 12 progressed.

The study's findings and limits: In comparison with age-matched healthy donors, baseline clonality was higher and tracked circulating CD8+ T-cell counts.

Assay: immunoSEQ multiplex PCR; the TCRdb copy retains only in-frame clones and omits some. The sample holds 130,000 or so clones, over 60% seen once. This clone has only a few counts. The target antigen is unknown. The sequence derives from a human donor with chronic lymphocytic leukemia. Material: PBMCs, obtained after 12 months of ibrutinib treatment.

The CDR3 DNA reads TGTGCCAGCAGTTTTATCGCGCCTGAGGAAAAACTGTTTTTT. Translated, it gives CASSFIAPEEKLFF. The J gene is TRBJ1-4, the V gene TRBV27, with D unclear. From germline, CDR1 is MNHEY and CDR2 SMNVEV (reference sequence). This CDR3 spans 14 amino acids. The V gene lost 3 bases and the J gene lost 8 bases, with 13 bases spanning the gap.